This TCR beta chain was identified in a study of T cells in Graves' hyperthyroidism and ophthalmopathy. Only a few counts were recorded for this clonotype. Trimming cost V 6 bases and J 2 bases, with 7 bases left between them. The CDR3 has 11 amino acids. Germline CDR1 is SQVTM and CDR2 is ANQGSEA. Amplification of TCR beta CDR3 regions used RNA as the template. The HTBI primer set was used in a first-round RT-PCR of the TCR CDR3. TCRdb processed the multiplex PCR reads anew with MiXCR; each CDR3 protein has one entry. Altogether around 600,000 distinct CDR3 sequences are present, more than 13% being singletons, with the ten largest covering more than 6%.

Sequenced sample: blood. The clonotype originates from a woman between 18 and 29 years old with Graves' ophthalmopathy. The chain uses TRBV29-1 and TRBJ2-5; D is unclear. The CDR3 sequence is CSVIGQETQYF. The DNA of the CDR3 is TGCAGCGTCATAGGGCAAGAGACCCAGTACTTC.